Sequencing of this TCR beta chain was carried out in a study of cytomegalovirus exposure and HLA in healthy donors. At the level of the study: Earlier sequencing of about 179 million T cells yielded 100 million to 120 million unique TCR beta sequences. Study observations and caveats: Across all donors, roughly uniform sequencing depth was an assumption of the presence/absence analyses. Later on, an analysis found that several of the most significant clusters appeared to be linked to common viral pathogens, which included parvovirus B19.

Germline V gene sequence: CDR1 SEHNR, CDR2 FQNEAQ (reference sequence). Trimming pared 5 bases from V and 5 bases from J, leaving 18 bases between. There are 15 residues in the CDR3. As for this clone: Its antigen is not known.

With 60 Vbeta and 13 Jbeta primers, the PCR was carried out. The repertoire was sequenced with immunoSEQ multiplex PCR; TCRdb's copy has only in-frame clones and lacks some. The data show 80,000 or so clones, approximately 80% seen once. Sequenced input: PBMCs. The sequence was collected from a man between 40 and 49 years old in good health and CMV-seronegative. This sequence joins TRBV7-9 and TRBJ1-2, with a possible D match to TRBD1 (6 bases). CDR3 amino acids: CASSGGPRGRYGYTF. The CDR3 DNA reads TGTGCCAGCAGCGGCGGGCCGCGGGGGCGGTATGGCTACACCTTC.